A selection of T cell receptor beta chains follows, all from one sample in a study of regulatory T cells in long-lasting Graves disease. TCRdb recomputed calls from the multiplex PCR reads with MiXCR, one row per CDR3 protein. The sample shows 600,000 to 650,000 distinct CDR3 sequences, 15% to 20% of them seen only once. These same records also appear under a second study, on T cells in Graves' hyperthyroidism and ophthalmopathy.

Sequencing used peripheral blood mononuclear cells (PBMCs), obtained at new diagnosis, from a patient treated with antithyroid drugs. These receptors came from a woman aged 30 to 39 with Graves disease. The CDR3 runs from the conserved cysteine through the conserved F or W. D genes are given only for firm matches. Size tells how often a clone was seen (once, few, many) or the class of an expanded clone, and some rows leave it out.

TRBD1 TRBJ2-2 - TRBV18 CASSPIGQGDTGELFF TGTGCCAGCTCACCTATCGGACAGGGTGACACCGGGGAGCTGTTTTTT
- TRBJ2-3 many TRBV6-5 CASSYGGPTDTQYF TGTGCCAGCAGTTACGGCGGCCCAACAGATACGCAGTATTTT
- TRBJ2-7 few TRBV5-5 CASSEETALDEQYF TGTGCCAGCAGTGAAGAGACAGCGCTGGACGAGCAGTACTTC
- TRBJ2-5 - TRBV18 CASSPLEVAETQYF TGTGCCAGCTCACCTTTAGAGGTGGCGGAGACCCAGTACTTC
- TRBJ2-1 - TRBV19 CASSIFDETNEQFF TGTGCCAGTAGTATTTTTGACGAAACCAATGAGCAGTTCTTC
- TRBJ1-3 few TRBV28 CASSEGFSGNTIYF TGTGCCAGCAGTGAGGGATTTTCTGGAAACACCATATATTTT
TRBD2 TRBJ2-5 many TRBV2 CAITLKREGRVTQYF TGTGCCATAACCCTCAAGCGGGAGGGCCGAGTGACCCAGTACTTC
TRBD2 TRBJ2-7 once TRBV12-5 CASALSGRLYEQYF TGTGCTAGTGCCCTCAGCGGGAGGCTCTACGAGCAGTACTTC
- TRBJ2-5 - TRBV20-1 CSELVSGQETQYF TGCAGTGAATTGGTTAGCGGTCAAGAGACCCAGTACTTC
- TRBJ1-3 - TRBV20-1 CSARGPGDTSGNTIYF TGCAGTGCTAGAGGCCCCGGGGACACCTCTGGAAACACCATATATTTT
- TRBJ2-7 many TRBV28 CASTLGGQTRLEQYF TGTGCCAGCACTCTGGGGGGACAGACTCGCCTGGAGCAGTACTTC
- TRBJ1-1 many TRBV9 CASSVGPSNTEAFF TGTGCCAGCAGCGTAGGGCCCTCTAACACTGAAGCTTTCTTT
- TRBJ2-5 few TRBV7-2 CASSPPEAVLQETQYF TGTGCCAGCAGCCCCCCGGAGGCAGTCCTACAAGAGACCCAGTACTTC
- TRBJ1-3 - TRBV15 CATSSDTGNTIYF TGTGCCACCAGCTCAGATACTGGAAACACCATATATTTT
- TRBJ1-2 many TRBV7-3 CASSLSAGANYGYTF TGTGCCAGCAGCTTATCGGCGGGGGCGAACTATGGCTACACCTTC
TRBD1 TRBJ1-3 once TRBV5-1 CASSSGDRGQGNTIYF TGCGCCAGCAGCAGTGGGGACAGGGGGCAAGGAAACACCATATATTTT
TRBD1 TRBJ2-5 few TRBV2 CASSIGTGGETQYF TGTGCCAGCAGTATAGGGACAGGGGGAGAGACCCAGTACTTC
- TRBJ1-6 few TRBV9 CASSVGELSSPLHF TGTGCCAGCAGCGTAGGGGAGTTGAGTTCACCCCTCCACTTT
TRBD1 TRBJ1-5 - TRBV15 CATSADRGNQPQHF TGTGCCACCAGTGCGGACAGGGGGAATCAGCCCCAGCATTTT
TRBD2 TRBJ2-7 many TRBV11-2 CASSLSGSWYEQYF TGTGCCAGCAGCCTTAGCGGGAGTTGGTACGAGCAGTACTTC
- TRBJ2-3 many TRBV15 CATSPTAGITDTQYF TGTGCCACCAGCCCTACGGCGGGGATCACAGATACGCAGTATTTT
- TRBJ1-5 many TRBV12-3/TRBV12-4 CASSSTPGGQGSKPQHF TGTGCCAGCAGTTCTACCCCGGGGGGTCAGGGGTCGAAGCCCCAGCATTTT
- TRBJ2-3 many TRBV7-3 CASSLKAGFLTDTQYF TGTGCCAGCAGCTTAAAAGCAGGGTTCCTCACAGATACGCAGTATTTT
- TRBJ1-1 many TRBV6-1 CASRPGPDHNEAFF TGTGCCAGCAGACCTGGACCGGACCACAATGAAGCTTTCTTT
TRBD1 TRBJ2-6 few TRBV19 CASNKQGSGANVLTF TGTGCCAGTAATAAACAGGGGTCAGGGGCCAACGTCCTGACTTTC
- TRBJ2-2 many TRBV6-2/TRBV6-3 CASSYGVGGELFF TGTGCCAGCAGTTACGGGGTTGGCGGGGAGCTGTTTTTT
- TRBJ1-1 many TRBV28 CASSFFDRSNTEAFF TGTGCCAGCAGTTTCTTCGACAGATCGAACACTGAAGCTTTCTTT
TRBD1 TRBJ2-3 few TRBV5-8 CASSHPDRGRGTDTQYF TGTGCCAGCAGCCATCCGGACAGGGGCCGTGGCACAGATACGCAGTATTTT
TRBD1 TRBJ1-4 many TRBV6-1 CASRAGQGASEKLFF TGTGCCAGCCGCGCGGGACAGGGGGCGTCTGAAAAACTGTTTTTT
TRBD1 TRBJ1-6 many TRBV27 CASSGRRQGAGSPLHF TGTGCCAGCAGTGGACGCCGACAGGGGGCGGGTTCACCCCTCCACTTT
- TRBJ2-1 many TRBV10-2 CASRDTDEGYNEQFF TGCGCCAGCAGGGACACCGATGAGGGCTACAATGAGCAGTTCTTC
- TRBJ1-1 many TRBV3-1 CASSRPYTEAFF TGTGCCAGCAGCCGACCATACACTGAAGCTTTCTTT
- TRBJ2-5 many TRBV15 CATSRDSGSWTQYF TGTGCCACCAGCAGAGATTCAGGCTCTTGGACCCAGTACTTC
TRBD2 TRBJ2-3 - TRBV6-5 CASSSGLAGGRNPQYF TGTGCCAGCAGTTCGGGACTAGCGGGAGGGAGGAATCCGCAGTATTTT
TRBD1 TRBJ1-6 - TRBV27 CASSPYRGGSYNSPLHF TGTGCCAGCAGTCCCTACAGGGGCGGCTCCTATAATTCACCCCTCCACTTT
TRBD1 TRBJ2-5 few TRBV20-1 CSADRQGETQYF TGCAGTGCTGATCGACAGGGAGAGACCCAGTACTTC
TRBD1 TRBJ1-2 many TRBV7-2 CASSPRPTGATYNYGYTF TGTGCCAGCAGCCCCCGTCCGACAGGGGCGACCTATAACTATGGCTACACCTTC
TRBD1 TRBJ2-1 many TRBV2 CASNGQAAYNEQFF TGTGCCAGCAATGGACAGGCGGCCTACAATGAGCAGTTCTTC
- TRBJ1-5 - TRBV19 CASSITGLKVYSNQPQHF TGTGCCAGTAGTATTACGGGGTTGAAGGTATATAGCAATCAGCCCCAGCATTTT
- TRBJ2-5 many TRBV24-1 CATSDPGLLQETQYF TGTGCCACCAGTGATCCGGGACTCCTTCAGGAGACCCAGTACTTC
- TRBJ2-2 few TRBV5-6 CASSSPRTEMTGELFF TGTGCCAGCAGCTCACCGAGGACAGAAATGACCGGGGAGCTGTTTTTT
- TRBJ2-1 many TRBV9 CASSVHNEQFF TGTGCCAGCAGCGTACACAATGAGCAGTTCTTC
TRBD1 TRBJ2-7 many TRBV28 CASRRQGHEQYF TGTGCCAGCAGAAGACAGGGGCACGAGCAGTACTTC
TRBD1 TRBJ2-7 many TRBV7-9 CASSLGGGASEYF TGTGCCAGCAGCTTAGGAGGGGGCGCTTCTGAGTACTTC
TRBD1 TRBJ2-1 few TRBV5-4 CASSYRDRDSEQFF TGTGCCAGCAGCTACCGGGACAGGGACAGTGAGCAGTTCTTC
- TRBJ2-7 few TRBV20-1 CSAPPWDGSYEQYF TGCAGTGCTCCCCCTTGGGACGGATCCTACGAGCAGTACTTC
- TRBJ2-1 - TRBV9 CASSVVEAYNEQFF TGTGCCAGCAGCGTAGTTGAGGCCTACAATGAGCAGTTCTTC
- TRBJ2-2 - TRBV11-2 CASSLVEGRANTGELFF TGTGCCAGCAGCTTAGTGGAGGGCAGGGCTAACACCGGGGAGCTGTTTTTT
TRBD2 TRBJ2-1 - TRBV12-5 CASGLNPSGSYNEQFF TGTGCTAGTGGTTTGAATCCTAGCGGCTCCTACAATGAGCAGTTCTTC
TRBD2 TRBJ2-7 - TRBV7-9 CASTQGGLAGGHEQYF TGTGCCAGCACCCAGGGGGGGCTAGCGGGAGGGCACGAGCAGTACTTC
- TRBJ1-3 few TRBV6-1 CASRLNTGTAISGNTIYF TGTGCCAGCAGACTAAACACAGGGACGGCCATCTCTGGAAACACCATATATTTT
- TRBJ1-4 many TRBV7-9 CASSILGPWGSEKLFF TGTGCCAGCAGCATTTTAGGCCCCTGGGGCAGCGAAAAACTGTTTTTT
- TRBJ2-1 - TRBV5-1 CASSQGGEQSF TGCGCCAGCAGCCAGGGGGGTGAGCAGTCCTTC
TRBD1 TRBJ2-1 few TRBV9 CASSVGGTGDNEQFF TGTGCCAGCAGCGTAGGGGGGACAGGGGACAATGAGCAGTTCTTC